This record covers a single TCR beta chain. Its target is not known. As the CDR3 is not closed by the conserved phenylalanine or tryptophan, this likely results from a read error. The data derive from a study of T cell repertoires in cytomegalovirus infection. On the study more broadly: As its CMV epitopes, the study selected recently identified HLA-C-restricted and well-studied HLA-B-restricted targets. Indications came from public TCR beta signatures; they pointed to CMV infection and to a matching HLA type.

Germline loops: CDR1 SEHNR, CDR2 FQNEAQ (reference sequence). The CDR3 length is 14 residues. Trimming cost V 5 bases and J 1 base, with 9 bases left between them. General study findings and limits: In two of eight donors, the top clonotype was HLA-C-restricted CMV-specific. Cumulated frequencies of public TCR beta families served to identify carriers of CMV plus the relevant HLA.

Using its own MiXCR run on the reads, TCRdb lists one record per CDR3 protein. The table records around 300,000 distinct CDR3 sequences, about 20% of them present only once. This TCR was sampled from a human donor in good health (CMV status not recorded). Some clones in this sample may be carry-over from other donors' samples. The chain employs TRBV7-9 and TRBJ1-5; D gene uncertain. This material consisted of cultured PBMCs, taken from culture after CMV antigen stimulation. CDR3 residues: CASSPVGSNQPQHV. The DNA of the CDR3 is TGTGCCAGCAGCCCCGTAGGGAGCAATCAGCCCCAGCATGTT.